This TCR beta chain was profiled in a study of OX40 agonist ivuxolimab in advanced cancers. For the study at large: Every 2 weeks, patients received ivuxolimab intravenously, dosed at 0.01 to 10 mg/kg. Prior anti-PD-1, anti-PD-L1 or anti-CTLA-4 therapy was allowed; over 30% had some. General study points: Clonal expansion among partial responders at 0.1-3.0 mg/kg ranked near the lowest.

V gave up 0 bases and J gave up 0 bases, with 7 bases separating them. Per the germline V gene, CDR1 is SGHKS and CDR2 is YYEKEE (reference sequence). This CDR3 comprises 15 residues. The table came from immunoSEQ multiplex PCR; TCRdb's copy has only in-frame clones and leaves some out. The sample has about 110,000 clones, more than 70% seen once. Excluded were patients having autoimmune disease history or systemic immunosuppression. Comments on this clone: Its matching antigen is unknown.

Source: CD4+ or CD8+ T cells sorted from blood, taken in a trial of the OX40 agonist ivuxolimab. The chain employs TRBV5-5 and TRBJ1-3, with TRBD1 as a possible D gene (5 bases). This TCR derives from an adult with an advanced solid tumor such as melanoma, head and neck, liver or kidney cancer. DNA for the CDR3: TGTGCCAGCAGCTTGGACAGGAGCTCTGGAAACACCATATATTTT. It specifies CASSLDRSSGNTIYF. Looking up the rest from reference TRBV5-5 and TRBJ1-3 gives the full variable domain: DAGVTQSPTHLIKTRGQQVTLRCSPISGHKSVSWYQQVLGQGPQFIFQYYEKEERGRGNFPDRFSARQFPNYSSELNVNALLLGDSALYLCASSLDRSSGNTIYFGEGSWLTVV.